Following are 21 T cell receptor beta chains from one sample sequenced in a study of blood T cells in healthy people across ages. PCR was performed a second time for roughly 7 to 11 cycles using a sample-barcoded 5' primer and a J-beta primer mix. Each CDR3 protein is one row after TCRdb ran MiXCR on the 5' RACE reads. The profile shows about 1.4 million distinct CDR3 sequences, around 59% of them singletons. Sample: blood. These receptors originate from a man younger than 30 in good health.

This rearrangement joins TRBV29-1 to TRBJ1-2; D possibly corresponds to TRBD1 (5 bases). The CDR3 extends over 13 amino acids. Per germline, CDR1 SQVTM and CDR2 ANQGSEA. V was shortened by 8 bases and J by 6 bases, with 19 bases between the two germline ends. CDR3 protein: CSIRTPEGNGYTF. CDR3 DNA sequence: TGCAGCATCCGGACACCCGAAGGAAATGGCTACACCTTC.

The J gene is TRBJ2-7, the V gene TRBV4-1; TRBD1 is a possible D gene (5 bases). The assigned J gene may be wrong: the sequence end matches TRBJ2-5 better. Germline V CDR1 and CDR2: MGHRA, YSYEKL. CDR3 length equals 16 residues. This CDR3 is CASSQDGIRGRETQYF. In DNA form, the CDR3 reads TGCGCCAGCAGCCAAGATGGTATAAGGGGCCGAGAGACCCAGTACTTC.

V and J are TRBV20-1 and TRBJ2-1, with 7 positions matching TRBD2. The CDR3 is 15 residues long. V lost 2 bases, J lost 6 bases, and 10 bases stayed unmatched. The V gene's germline CDR1 is DFQATT and CDR2 SNEGSKA (reference sequence). CDR3 sequence (DNA): TGCAGTGCTAGAAGTGGGAGGGGTTTTCGCAATGAGCAGTTCTTC. Translation: CSARSGRGFRNEQFF.

The V and J genes are TRBV20-1 and TRBJ2-5, with D tentatively TRBD2 (5 bases). CDR3 length: 15 residues. CDR1 DFQATT and CDR2 SNEGSKA come from the germline V gene (reference sequence). V was pared by 2 bases and J by 11 bases, with 24 bases between. The CDR3 here is CSARRAELSYNEQYF. CDR3 bases: TGCAGTGCTAGACGAGCGGAACTCTCCTACAATGAGCAGTACTTC.

The chain joins TRBV29-1 to TRBJ1-4; possibly TRBD1 for D (6 bases). Trimming stripped 7 bases from V and 11 bases from J, with 17 bases between. The CDR3 covers 12 residues. Per germline, CDR1 SQVTM and CDR2 ANQGSEA. CDR3 nucleotide sequence: TGCAGCGCTACCGACAGGCTGGGGAAACTGTTTTTT. Translated, it gives CSATDRLGKLFF. The full variable domain, in which reference TRBV29-1 and TRBJ1-4 provide the parts outside the CDR3, is SAVISQKPSRDICQRGTSLTIQCQVDSQVTMMFWYRQQPGQSLTLIATANQGSEATYESGFVIDKFPISRPNLTFSTLTVSNMSPEDSSIYLCSATDRLGKLFFGSGTQLSVL.

V usage is TRBV25-1 and J usage is TRBJ1-5, with D tentatively TRBD1 (5 bases). CDR1 is MGHDK and CDR2 is SYGVNS in the germline V gene. The germline V and J ends were trimmed by 1 base and 7 bases, with 11 bases remaining between them. CDR3 length: 14 amino acids. The CDR3 loop is CASSESGIVQPQHF. Here the CDR3 DNA reads TGTGCCAGCAGTGAATCAGGGATCGTACAGCCCCAGCATTTT.

This clonotype came up a few times. The rearrangement uses TRBV7-2 and TRBJ2-5; TRBD2 agrees at 8 bases. CDR1 and CDR2 (germline): SGHTA, FQGNSA. The J segment lost 4 bases and the V segment lost 1 base, leaving 11 bases of the junction unmatched. The CDR3 length is 17 residues. The CDR3 region is CASSLEHGLASGETQYF. The CDR3 DNA sequence: TGTGCCAGCAGCTTAGAACACGGACTAGCTAGCGGAGAGACCCAGTACTTC. Variable domain in full (rest from reference TRBV7-2 and TRBJ2-5): GAGVSQSPSNKVTEKGKDVELRCDPISGHTALYWYRQSLGQGLEFLIYFQGNSAPDKSGLPSDRFSAERTGGSVSTLTIQRTQQEDSAVYLCASSLEHGLASGETQYFGPGTRLLVL.

A few counts support this clonotype. The chain joins TRBV29-1 to TRBJ2-3, with D hard to call. Trimming stripped 6 bases from V and 2 bases from J, with 12 bases between. There are 13 residues in the CDR3. CDR1 is SQVTM, CDR2 ANQGSEA, per germline. The CDR3 loop is CSVRTGFTDTQYF. The CDR3 region has the DNA TGCAGCGTAAGGACGGGTTTCACAGATACGCAGTATTTT.

The gene calls are TRBV11-2 and TRBJ1-6; the match to TRBD1 covers 8 bases. The ends lost 2 bases at V and 9 bases at J; junction bases unmatched: 6. Germline V gene data show CDR1 as SGHAT and CDR2 as FQNNGV. This CDR3 comprises 15 residues. CDR3 sequence (DNA): TGTGCCAGCAGCTTATTACAGGGGGTCGGTTCACCCCTCCACTTT. Translated: CASSLLQGVGSPLHF.

This clonotype appeared a single time. The gene calls are TRBV7-9 and TRBJ1-6; TRBD1 matches 7 bases. V gave up 9 bases and J gave up 10 bases; unmatched junction bases: 18. Germline lookup yields CDR1 SEHNR and CDR2 FQNEAQ (reference sequence). CDR3 length: 16 residues. In DNA form, the CDR3 reads TGTGCCAGTAGAGACCAACGGGACAGTATAACATCACCCCTCCACTTT. This codes for CASRDQRDSITSPLHF.

The chain links TRBV20-1 to TRBJ2-4; 7 nucleotides line up with TRBD2. The CDR3 spans 14 residues. Germline trimming cut 3 bases from V and 13 bases from J; bases unmatched to any gene: 15. Germline CDR1 DFQATT, CDR2 SNEGSKA (reference sequence). The CDR3 loop is CSASGAGVSDEQYF. The CDR3 DNA follows: TGCAGTGCTAGCGGTGCGGGGGTATCAGATGAGCAGTACTTC.

Only a few counts were recorded for this clonotype. This chain joins TRBV7-2 and TRBJ2-3, with 8 bases lining up with TRBD2. Germline CDR1 reads SGHTA; CDR2 reads FQGNSA. The CDR3 covers 14 residues. After removal of 5 bases from V and 6 bases from J, the junction contained 7 bases not matched to a gene. CDR3 sequence reads: CASSPLSGGDTQYF. Here the CDR3 DNA reads TGTGCCAGCAGCCCCTTGTCGGGGGGGGATACGCAGTATTTT. The full variable domain, its missing parts supplied by reference TRBV7-2 and TRBJ2-3, is GAGVSQSPSNKVTEKGKDVELRCDPISGHTALYWYRQSLGQGLEFLIYFQGNSAPDKSGLPSDRFSAERTGGSVSTLTIQRTQQEDSAVYLCASSPLSGGDTQYFGPGTRLTVL.

This clonotype came up a few times. The rearrangement joins TRBV7-2 to TRBJ1-2; maybe TRBD1 (5 bases). This CDR3 has 14 amino acids. Trimming pared 2 bases from V and 3 bases from J, leaving 10 bases between. In germline, CDR1 is SGHTA, CDR2 FQGNSA. The CDR3 nucleotides are TGTGCCAGCAGCTTATCGGGGGGATACTATGGCTACACCTTC. Its protein product is CASSLSGGYYGYTF.

J is TRBJ2-7 and V is TRBV28; possibly TRBD1 or TRBD2 for D (6 bases each). The CDR3 contains 15 residues. From germline, CDR1 is MDHEN and CDR2 SYDVKM. V was pared by 6 bases and J by 0 bases, with 15 bases between. The CDR3 nucleotides read TGTGCCAGCAGCCAACTAAGGGGGGTCTCCTACGAGCAGTACTTC. Amino acid sequence: CASSQLRGVSYEQYF.

This sequence joins TRBV4-1 and TRBJ2-3; D remains unclear. In germline, CDR1 is MGHRA, CDR2 YSYEKL. Deletions cut 8 bases from V and 0 bases from J, with 9 bases between. The CDR3 covers 13 residues. The CDR3 loop reads CASGRASTDTQYF. CDR3 nucleotides: TGCGCCAGCGGGCGAGCCAGCACAGATACGCAGTATTTT.

The chain couples TRBV9 to TRBJ2-5; D unclear. Germline CDR1 reads SGDLS; CDR2 reads YYNGEE. This CDR3 is 14 amino acids long. Trimming took off 3 bases at V and 5 bases at J, with 14 bases between the two ends. The CDR3 region has the DNA TGTGCCAGCAGCGGGGGTAGGGCCGGGGAGACCCAGTACTTC. Its translation: CASSGGRAGETQYF.

Notes on this clonotype: A much larger clonotype is one base distant, so this may be a read error. The genes are TRBV7-2 and TRBJ2-3, with D perhaps matching TRBD2 (5 bases). Trimming pared 1 base from V and 3 bases from J, leaving 8 bases between. Germline V gene data show CDR1 as SGHTA and CDR2 as FQGNSA. There are 14 residues in the CDR3. The CDR3 region is CTSSLEAGTDTQYF. DNA of the CDR3: TGTACCAGCAGCTTAGAGGCGGGTACAGATACGCAGTATTTT.

The CDR3 DNA sequence: TGTGCCAGCAGTCCAAGACAGCGGGAGACCCAGTACTTC. It specifies CASSPRQRETQYF. The rearrangement joins TRBV6-6 to TRBJ2-5; D may correspond to TRBD1 or TRBD2 (5 bases each). V shed 5 bases and J shed 5 bases, with 12 bases lying between them. The germline CDR1 and CDR2 sequences are MNHNY and SVGAGI (reference sequence). The CDR3 totals 13 residues.

The table lists this clonotype with a few counts. The CDR3 here is CASSPIAGGTKNIQYF. The CDR3 coding sequence is TGTGCCAGCAGCCCAATAGCGGGAGGGACCAAAAACATTCAGTACTTC. The rearrangement joins TRBV6-5 to TRBJ2-4; 11 nucleotides agree with TRBD2. The CDR3 totals 16 residues. Germline loops: CDR1 MNHEY, CDR2 SVGAGI. J gave up 2 bases and V 6 bases, and 6 bases lay outside the gene matches.

This chain connects TRBV7-8 to TRBJ2-5; 13 bases fit TRBD2. Losses at the gene ends were 4 bases for V and 0 bases for J; bases not matched to a gene: 8. CDR1 SGHVS and CDR2 FQNEAQ come from the germline V gene. CDR3 length: 18 residues. The CDR3 loop is CASSSGTSGATYQETQYF. In nucleotides, the CDR3 is TGTGCCAGCAGCTCCGGGACTAGCGGGGCCACGTACCAAGAGACCCAGTACTTC.

The chain joins TRBV24-1 to TRBJ1-2; D is unclear. This CDR3 is 13 amino acids long. Germline CDR1 reads KGHDR; CDR2 reads SFDVKD. Trimming stripped 5 bases from V and 3 bases from J, with 9 bases between. The CDR3 spells CATSADRYYGYTF. CDR3 bases: TGTGCCACCAGTGCAGATAGATACTATGGCTACACCTTC.